What follows are 2 T cell receptor beta chains derived from one specimen sequenced in a study of human T cells and chemical hapten exposure. TCRdb reprocessed the RACE reads with MiXCR, giving one entry per CDR3 protein. Of roughly 50,000 distinct CDR3 sequences listed, about 10% were seen once; the top ten hold approximately 15%. Time point noted: patch test 3, about 24 weeks after DPC sensitization. Treatment defined: therapeutic diphenylcyclopropenone sensitization with weekly scalp DPC. The source was whole blood, collected in connection with sensitization to the hapten diphenylcyclopropenone (DPC). The receptors were gathered from a woman aged 40 to 50 with alopecia areata. Some clones in this sample may be carry-over from other donors' samples.

This clonotype came up many times. The chain links TRBV6-6 to TRBJ1-5, with no clear D. Per the germline V gene, CDR1 is MNHNY and CDR2 is SVGAGI (reference sequence). The germline V and J ends were trimmed by 2 bases and 1 base, with 3 bases remaining between them. This CDR3 spans 13 amino acids. CDR3 loop: CASSYGSNQPQHF. Here the CDR3 DNA reads TGTGCCAGCAGTTACGGCAGCAATCAGCCCCAGCATTTT.

This clonotype came up a few times. The V gene is TRBV27, the J gene TRBJ1-4, with a tentative D call TRBD1 (5 bases). The CDR3 is 13 residues long. Per germline, CDR1 MNHEY and CDR2 SMNVEV (reference sequence). Trimming stripped 8 bases from V and 0 bases from J, with 7 bases between. The DNA of the CDR3 is TGTGCCAGCCTCAGGGCAACTAATGAAAAACTGTTTTTT. This translates into CASLRATNEKLFF.